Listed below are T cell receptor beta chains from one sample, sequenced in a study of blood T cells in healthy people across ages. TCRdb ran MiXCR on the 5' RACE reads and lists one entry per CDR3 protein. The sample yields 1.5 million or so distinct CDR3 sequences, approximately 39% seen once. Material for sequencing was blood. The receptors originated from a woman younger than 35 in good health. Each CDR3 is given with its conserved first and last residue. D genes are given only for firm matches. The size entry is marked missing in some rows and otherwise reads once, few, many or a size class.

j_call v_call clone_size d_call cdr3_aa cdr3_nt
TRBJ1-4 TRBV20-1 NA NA CSARVGRLADEKLFF TGCAGTGCTAGGGTGGGCCGCCTCGCCGATGAAAAACTGTTTTTT
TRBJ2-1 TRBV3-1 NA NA CASSQVGLDEQFF TGTGCCAGCAGCCAGGTTGGACTGGATGAGCAGTTCTTC
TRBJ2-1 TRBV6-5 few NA CASSRNGPGYNEQFF TGTGCCAGCAGCCGAAACGGACCCGGGTATAATGAGCAGTTCTTC
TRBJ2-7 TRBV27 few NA CASSLRGAQNEQYF TGTGCCAGCAGTCTCCGGGGGGCGCAGAACGAGCAGTACTTC
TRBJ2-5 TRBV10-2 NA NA CASSEFHWGGYF TGCGCCAGCAGTGAGTTCCATTGGGGAGGGTACTTC
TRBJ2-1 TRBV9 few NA CASSATRSSYNEQFF TGTGCCAGCAGCGCCACTCGGAGCTCCTACAATGAGCAGTTCTTC
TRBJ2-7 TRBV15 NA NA CATRQQDRFEQYF TGTGCCACCAGACAACAGGATCGATTCGAGCAGTACTTC
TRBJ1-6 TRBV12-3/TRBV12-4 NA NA CASRQGDYNSPLHF TGTGCCAGCAGACAGGGCGACTATAATTCACCCCTCCACTTT
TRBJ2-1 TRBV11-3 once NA CASSCRVRSNEQFF TGTGCCAGCAGCTGCAGGGTTAGGAGCAATGAGCAGTTCTTC
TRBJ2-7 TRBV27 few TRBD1 CASSSPNRGFYEQYF TGTGCCAGCAGCTCCCCCAACAGGGGATTCTACGAGCAGTACTTC
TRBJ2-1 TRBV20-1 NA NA CSARDTGVHEQFF TGCAGTGCTAGAGATACAGGAGTCCATGAGCAGTTCTTC
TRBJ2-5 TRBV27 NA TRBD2 CASSGGSRDYYNEQYF TGTGCCAGCAGTGGGGGATCGCGGGACTACTACAATGAGCAGTACTTC
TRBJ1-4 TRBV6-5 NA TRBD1 CASSQTGNEKLFF TGTGCCAGCAGTCAGACAGGGAATGAAAAACTGTTTTTT
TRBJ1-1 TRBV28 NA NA CASRPIGTEAFF TGTGCCAGCAGACCAATCGGGACTGAAGCTTTCTTT
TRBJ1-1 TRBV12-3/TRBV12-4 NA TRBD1 CASSRQGAPHGAFF TGTGCCAGCAGCCGACAGGGGGCGCCGCACGGAGCTTTCTTT
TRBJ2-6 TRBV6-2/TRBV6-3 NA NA CASSYGPSANVLTF TGTGCCAGCAGTTATGGGCCGTCGGCCAACGTCCTGACTTTC
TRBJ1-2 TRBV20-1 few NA CSAVQVTGNYGYTF TGCAGTGCCGTACAAGTAACGGGTAACTATGGCTACACCTTC
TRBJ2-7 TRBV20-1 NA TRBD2 CSARKRETYEQYF TGCAGTGCTAGGAAGCGGGAGACTTACGAGCAGTACTTC
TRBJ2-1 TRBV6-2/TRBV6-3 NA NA CASSDGYYNEQFF TGTGCCAGCAGTGACGGATACTACAATGAGCAGTTCTTC
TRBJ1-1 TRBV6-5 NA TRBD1 CASGPSFDRGIAFF TGTGCCAGCGGACCCTCATTCGACAGGGGAATAGCTTTCTTT
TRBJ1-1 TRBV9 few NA CASSVGSGAEAFF TGTGCCAGCAGCGTAGGGTCAGGGGCTGAAGCTTTCTTT
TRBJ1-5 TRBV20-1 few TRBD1 CSARSRVPDRGPNQPQHF TGCAGTGCTAGATCCCGGGTCCCGGACAGGGGGCCAAATCAGCCCCAGCATTTT
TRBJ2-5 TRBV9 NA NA CASSSSGLTETQYF TGTGCCAGCAGCTCCTCCGGACTTACAGAGACCCAGTACTTC
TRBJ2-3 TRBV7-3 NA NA CASSLNLAGTDTQYF TGTGCCAGCAGCTTAAACCTAGCTGGCACAGATACGCAGTATTTT
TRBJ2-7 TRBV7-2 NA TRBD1 CASSLETGDNEQYF TGTGCCAGCAGCTTAGAGACAGGGGATAATGAGCAGTACTTC
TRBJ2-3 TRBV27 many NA CASADSVTDTQYF TGTGCCAGCGCCGATTCGGTCACAGATACGCAGTATTTT
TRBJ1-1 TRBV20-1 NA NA CSATRIGLDTEAFF TGCAGTGCTACCCGGATAGGCCTGGACACTGAAGCTTTCTTT
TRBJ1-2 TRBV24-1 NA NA CATSDSGTPYGYTF TGTGCCACCAGTGATTCAGGGACCCCCTATGGCTACACCTTC
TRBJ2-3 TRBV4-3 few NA CASSTGASGNTDTQYF TGCGCCAGCAGCACGGGGGCTAGCGGAAACACAGATACGCAGTATTTT
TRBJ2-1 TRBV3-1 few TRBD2 CASSPPGLAGATNEQFF TGTGCCAGCAGCCCACCGGGACTAGCGGGAGCAACAAATGAGCAGTTCTTC
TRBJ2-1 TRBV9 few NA CASSVGPGLVYNEQFF TGTGCCAGCAGCGTAGGACCGGGACTGGTCTACAATGAGCAGTTCTTC
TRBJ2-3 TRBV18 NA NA CASSGRQSRTDTQYF TGTGCCAGCTCGGGGCGACAGAGCCGCACAGATACGCAGTATTTT
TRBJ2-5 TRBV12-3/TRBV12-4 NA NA CASSVGSDPETQYF TGTGCCAGCAGTGTGGGCTCGGACCCCGAGACCCAGTACTTC
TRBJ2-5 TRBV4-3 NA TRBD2 CASSQQLAGYQETQYF TGCGCCAGCAGCCAGCAACTAGCGGGGTACCAAGAGACCCAGTACTTC
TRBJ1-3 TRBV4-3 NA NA CARALECRSSGNTIYF TGCGCCAGAGCCCTGGAGTGTAGGAGCTCTGGAAACACCATATATTTT
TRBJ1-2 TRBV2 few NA CASIRKGWDYGYTF TGTGCCAGCATACGGAAGGGATGGGACTATGGCTACACCTTC
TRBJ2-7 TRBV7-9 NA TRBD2 CASSLALGTSGYEQYF TGTGCCAGCAGCTTAGCGCTCGGGACTAGCGGCTACGAGCAGTACTTC
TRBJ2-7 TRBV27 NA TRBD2 CASSGSGMAYNEQYF TGTGCCAGCAGCGGGAGCGGGATGGCCTACAATGAGCAGTACTTC